This T cell receptor (beta chain) emerged from a study of blood T cell repertoires in COVID-19. Study-wide context: Spain, Italy and the United States supplied samples that represented acute and convalescent COVID-19. The cDNA or gDNA used as material had been derived from T cells, B-cell-depleted T cells, or PBMCs.

Authors' processing steps: Researchers report that nucleated cell counts were estimated from reference gene primer amplification. TCRdb's table, derived via immunoSEQ multiplex PCR, lists solely in-frame clones and lacks some. V and J calls plus clone size are reproduced from that table; the DNA served to infer D and trimming. This sample has about 47,000 clones; about nine tenths occur once, and the top ten carry 15%. Germline V CDR1 and CDR2: MNHNY, SVGAGI (reference sequence). The CDR3 totals 12 residues. V was pared by 4 bases and J by 5 bases, with 7 bases between. This TCR came from a man aged 60 to 69 with active COVID-19. Specimen: peripheral blood. This chain links TRBV6-6 with TRBJ2-3, with D perhaps TRBD2 (5 bases). In DNA form, the CDR3 reads TGTGCCAGCAGTTCGAGCGGAGATACGCAGTATTTT. Translating it yields CASSSSGDTQYF.